These 30 T cell receptor beta chains were sequenced from one sample in a study of blood T cell repertoires in COVID-19. The table came from immunoSEQ multiplex PCR; TCRdb's copy has only in-frame clones and leaves some out. The table lists 200,000 or so clones, 82% of them singletons. The material sequenced was peripheral blood. These receptors came from a woman in her 30s with acute or convalescent COVID-19.

CDR3 in amino acids: CASSLVRPTEAFF. The CDR3 nucleotides read TGCGCCAGCAGCTTGGTCAGGCCCACTGAAGCTTTCTTT. The chain is built from TRBV5-1 and TRBJ1-1; D is unclear. Per germline, CDR1 SGHRS and CDR2 YFSETQ. V was trimmed by 0 bases and J by 4 bases, leaving 7 bases between them. The CDR3 runs 13 residues.

This chain uses TRBV5-1 with TRBJ2-7, with 8 bases fitting TRBD1. V shed 4 bases, J shed 4 bases, and the junction held 10 bases outside the gene matches. Germline CDR1 is SGHRS and CDR2 is YFSETQ. CDR3 length equals 15 residues. The CDR3 region is CASSLTSQGAYEQYF. The CDR3 region has the DNA TGCGCCAGCAGCCTTACCTCCCAGGGGGCTTACGAGCAGTACTTC.

The V gene is TRBV19, the J gene TRBJ1-1, with a possible D match to TRBD1 (6 bases). The CDR3 length is 15 residues. The germline V gene encodes CDR1 LNHDA and CDR2 SQIVND (reference sequence). V was cut by 1 base and J by 0 bases, with 9 bases left in between. CDR3 residues: CASSIARTVNTEAFF. CDR3 nucleotides: TGTGCCAGTAGTATAGCACGGACAGTGAACACTGAAGCTTTCTTT. The full variable domain, with the rest looked up from reference TRBV19 and TRBJ1-1, is DGGITQSPKYLFRKEGQNVTLSCEQNLNHDAMYWYRQDPGQGLRLIYYSQIVNDFQKGDIAEGYSVSREKKESFPLTVTSAQKNPTAFYLCASSIARTVNTEAFFGQGTRLTVV.

This sequence joins TRBV5-1 and TRBJ1-1; D gene ambiguous. V gave up 1 base and J gave up 0 bases, with 7 bases separating them. The CDR3 has 14 residues. The germline CDR1 and CDR2 sequences are SGHRS and YFSETQ. The chain's CDR3 is CASSLLTMNTEAFF. CDR3 sequence (DNA): TGCGCCAGCAGCTTGTTAACTATGAACACTGAAGCTTTCTTT. Full variable domain (missing parts from reference TRBV5-1 and TRBJ1-1): KAGVTQTPRYLIKTRGQQVTLSCSPISGHRSVSWYQQTPGQGLQFLFEYFSETQRNKGNFPGRFSGRQFSNSRSEMNVSTLELGDSALYLCASSLLTMNTEAFFGQGTRLTVV.

The chain carries TRBV28 and TRBJ1-5; possible D gene TRBD1, 6 bases. V was pared by 5 bases and J by 6 bases, with 20 bases between. The CDR3 contains 16 residues. Germline loops: CDR1 MDHEN, CDR2 SYDVKM. The CDR3 region has the DNA TGTGCCAGCAGTGTCGAGGGAGTGGGGGCCAGTCAGCCCCAGCATTTT. Translating gives CASSVEGVGASQPQHF. Supplemented by reference TRBV28 and TRBJ1-5, the full variable domain reads DVKVTQSSRYLVKRTGEKVFLECVQDMDHENMFWYRQDPGLGLRLIYFSYDVKMKEKGDIPEGYSVSREKKERFSLILESASTNQTSMYLCASSVEGVGASQPQHFGDGTRLSIL.

V usage is TRBV27 and J usage is TRBJ2-5; 13 bases map to TRBD2. The CDR3 runs 14 residues. V gave up 7 bases and J gave up 5 bases; unmatched junction bases: 4. Looked up from germline, CDR1 is MNHEY and CDR2 is SMNVEV (reference sequence). CDR3 DNA: TGTGCCAGCACTAAACTAGCGGGAGGGGAGACCCAGTACTTC. This encodes CASTKLAGGETQYF.

V usage is TRBV28 and J usage is TRBJ1-5; unclear D gene. Per the germline V gene, CDR1 is MDHEN and CDR2 is SYDVKM. The V gene lost 7 bases and the J gene lost 4 bases, with 14 bases spanning the gap. The CDR3 has 14 residues. CDR3 sequence: CASTPANLNQPQHF. CDR3 sequence (DNA): TGTGCCAGCACCCCAGCGAATCTTAATCAGCCCCAGCATTTT.

This clone was counted only a few times. The genes are TRBV19 and TRBJ1-5; D is ambiguous. The CDR3 sequence is 13 residues long. CDR1 and CDR2 from the germline V gene are LNHDA and SQIVND (reference sequence). The V end was cut by 10 bases, the J end by 3 bases, with 13 bases between. The CDR3, as DNA: TGTGCCACCCTTGGACGGGACAATCAGCCCCAGCATTTT. This codes for CATLGRDNQPQHF.

The sample holds a few counts of this clone. The genes are TRBV10-2 and TRBJ2-1; 9 bases match TRBD1. This CDR3 is 14 amino acids long. The V segment lost 8 bases and the J segment 8 bases; nucleotides outside the gene matches: 10. CDR1 and CDR2 from the germline V gene are WSHSY and SAAADI. This chain's CDR3 is CASRPGQGIDEQFF. DNA of the CDR3: TGCGCCAGCCGCCCGGGACAGGGTATCGATGAGCAGTTCTTC.

V usage is TRBV11-3 and J usage is TRBJ2-2, with D perhaps TRBD1 (6 bases). Trimming cost V 1 base and J 0 bases, with 9 bases left between them. Per the germline V gene, CDR1 is SGHNT and CDR2 is YENEEA. The CDR3 contains 16 residues. CDR3 in DNA: TGTGCCAGCAGCTTAGTCAGGGGATCGAACACCGGGGAGCTGTTTTTT. Its translation: CASSLVRGSNTGELFF. Variable domain in full (rest from reference TRBV11-3 and TRBJ2-2): EAGVVQSPRYKIIEKKQPVAFWCNPISGHNTLYWYLQNLGQGPELLIRYENEEAVDDSQLPKDRFSAERLKGVDSTLKIQPAELGDSAVYLCASSLVRGSNTGELFFGEGSRLTVL.

The chain couples TRBV30 to TRBJ1-5; 7 bases agree with TRBD1. The CDR3 is 13 residues long. The germline gives CDR1 GTSNPN, CDR2 SVGIG (reference sequence). With V trimmed by 2 bases and J by 4 bases, 2 bases remained unmatched. This CDR3 reads CAWSRDRNQPQHF. The CDR3 DNA is TGTGCCTGGAGTCGGGACAGAAATCAGCCCCAGCATTTT.

V and J are TRBV6-6 and TRBJ2-3; D ambiguous. Germline loops: CDR1 MNHNY, CDR2 SVGAGI (reference sequence). Deletions cut 7 bases from V and 6 bases from J, with 14 bases between. The CDR3 runs to 13 residues. This chain's CDR3 is CASTLTPSDTQYF. In nucleotides, the CDR3 is TGTGCCAGCACCCTGACTCCCTCCGATACGCAGTATTTT.

The chain links TRBV30 to TRBJ2-5, with TRBD2 matching 8 bases. The CDR3 length is 18 residues. V shed 1 base and J 0 bases; nucleotides not matched to a gene: 13. Germline-derived CDR1 and CDR2 are GTSNPN and SVGIG (reference sequence). CDR3: CAWSGPHRGLEDQETQYF. CDR3 in DNA: TGTGCCTGGAGTGGTCCCCATAGGGGACTAGAAGACCAAGAGACCCAGTACTTC. Combining the CDR3 with reference TRBV30 and TRBJ2-5 gives the whole variable domain SQTIHQWPATLVQPVGSPLSLECTVEGTSNPNLYWYRQAAGRGLQLLFYSVGIGQISSEVPQNLSASRPQDRQFILSSKKLLLSDSGFYLCAWSGPHRGLEDQETQYFGPGTRLLVL.

V gene TRBV15 combines with J gene TRBJ1-1, with D uncertain. This CDR3 is built from 13 residues. Germline assignment: CDR1 LNHNV and CDR2 YYDKDF (reference sequence). V gave up 1 base and J gave up 4 bases, with 7 bases separating them. The CDR3: CATSRGGGTEAFF. CDR3 nucleotide sequence: TGTGCCACCAGCAGAGGCGGAGGCACTGAAGCTTTCTTT.

The V call is TRBV19, the J call TRBJ2-2, with D hard to call. Germline lookup yields CDR1 LNHDA and CDR2 SQIVND (reference sequence). Trimming removed 6 bases at V and 1 base at J, with 18 bases between. This CDR3 has 17 residues. The CDR3 DNA reads as TGTGCCAGTAGCTTTATTTTTCGCGCCCGGAACACCGGGGAGCTGTTTTTT. Encoded protein: CASSFIFRARNTGELFF.

The rearrangement joins TRBV29-1 to TRBJ1-5, with TRBD1 matching over 10 bases. CDR1 and CDR2 (germline): SQVTM, ANQGSEA. This CDR3 is 14 amino acids long. V was pared by 6 bases and J by 4 bases, with 6 bases of the junction left unmatched. The CDR3 reads CSVWDRGGNQPQHF. The CDR3 DNA reads as TGCAGCGTCTGGGACAGGGGAGGAAATCAGCCCCAGCATTTT.

The chain uses TRBV5-1 and TRBJ1-1; D is unresolved. Trimming cost V 0 bases and J 3 bases, with 9 bases left between them. The germline V gene has CDR1 SGHRS and CDR2 YFSETQ. The CDR3 has 14 amino acids. The CDR3 is CASSLDEKYTEAFF. CDR3 bases: TGCGCCAGCAGCTTGGATGAGAAATACACTGAAGCTTTCTTT.

There are a few counts of this clone. The rearrangement joins TRBV5-1 to TRBJ2-2; D is perhaps TRBD2 (5 bases). The CDR3 contains 14 residues. CDR1 and CDR2 (germline): SGHRS, YFSETQ. V was shortened by 1 base and J by 5 bases, with 9 bases between the two germline ends. CDR3 sequence reads: CASSLIPGTGELFF. CDR3 coding DNA: TGCGCCAGCAGCTTGATCCCGGGAACCGGGGAGCTGTTTTTT.

The rearrangement links TRBV6-4 to TRBJ2-2, with TRBD2 as a possible D gene (5 bases). There are 14 residues in the CDR3. Germline lookup yields CDR1 MRHNA and CDR2 SNTAGT. Trimming shortened V by 10 bases and J by 0 bases, and 12 bases separated the two germline ends. CDR3 nucleotide sequence: TGTGCCACGAGGGCACTTTCGAACACCGGGGAGCTGTTTTTT. Amino acids: CATRALSNTGELFF.

The genes are TRBV11-3 and TRBJ2-7, with D maybe TRBD1 (5 bases). Deletions cut 2 bases from V and 5 bases from J, with 7 bases between. The CDR3 is 12 amino acids. Germline CDR1 SGHNT, CDR2 YENEEA. CDR3 coding DNA: TGTGCCAGCAGCTTACAGGGCGACGAGCAGTACTTC. Its protein is CASSLQGDEQYF.

This clone was counted once. The chain combines TRBV7-8 with TRBJ2-5; D is unresolved. Germline CDR1 is SGHVS and CDR2 is FQNEAQ. This CDR3 has 17 amino acids. With 5 bases removed from V and 4 bases from J, the gap between germline ends came to 23 bases. This CDR3 is CASSPRRLRSSRETQYF. The CDR3 DNA reads TGTGCCAGCAGCCCCAGAAGGCTCCGGAGTAGTAGAGAGACCCAGTACTTC.

This chain uses TRBV10-3 with TRBJ2-7; a weak D match, TRBD1 (5 bases). This CDR3 has 14 residues. The V gene lost 3 bases and the J gene lost 3 bases, with 12 bases spanning the gap. In germline, CDR1 is ENHRY, CDR2 SYGVKD. DNA for the CDR3: TGTGCCATCAGTGAAGGCAGGGTAAGCTACGAGCAGTACTTC. This sequence encodes CAISEGRVSYEQYF.

This clone was counted a single time. The chain joins TRBV27 to TRBJ1-5; possibly TRBD1 for D (5 bases). The length of the CDR3 is 16 residues. Trimming cost V 0 bases and J 6 bases, with 15 bases left between them. CDR1 and CDR2 (germline): MNHEY, SMNVEV (reference sequence). The CDR3 region has the DNA TGTGCCAGCAGTTTATCCGGTCTGGGGCCGAGTCAGCCCCAGCATTTT. Translated, it gives CASSLSGLGPSQPQHF.

This clone has just one count. CDR3 residues: CASSLRTGRWEQYF. CDR3 bases: TGCGCCAGCAGCCTTCGGACAGGTCGCTGGGAGCAGTACTTC. The chain uses TRBV5-1 and TRBJ2-7; 7 bases are shared with TRBD1. The CDR3 totals 14 residues. From germline, CDR1 is SGHRS and CDR2 YFSETQ. V lost 4 bases and J lost 7; bases outside the gene matches: 11.

V is TRBV28 and J is TRBJ1-5; 8 nucleotides agree with TRBD1. Unmatched junction bases numbered 11, after V lost 9 bases and J lost 1 base. The CDR3 length is 16 residues. Germline V gene data show CDR1 as MDHEN and CDR2 as SYDVKM. The CDR3 loop reads CASADRAAGSNQPQHF. The CDR3 bases are TGTGCCAGTGCGGACAGGGCTGCAGGGAGCAATCAGCCCCAGCATTTT.

This chain connects TRBV5-1 to TRBJ1-1, with D perhaps TRBD1 (6 bases). From germline, CDR1 is SGHRS and CDR2 YFSETQ. The CDR3 runs to 14 residues. V lost 1 base and J lost 6, with 13 bases in between. This CDR3 is CASSLRRGASEAFF. Written as DNA, the CDR3 is TGCGCCAGCAGCTTGCGCCGGGGGGCCTCTGAAGCTTTCTTT.

This clone was recorded once. This CDR3 is also generated by other DNA sequences in the sample. The J gene is TRBJ1-4, the V gene TRBV7-2, with 11 nucleotides matching TRBD1. This CDR3 has 15 residues. Losses at the gene ends were 3 bases for V and 6 bases for J; bases not matched to a gene: 3. From germline, CDR1 is SGHTA and CDR2 FQGNSA. The CDR3 DNA follows: TGTGCCAGCAGCTTGGACAGGGGGCGCGATGAAAAACTGTTTTTT. Translating gives CASSLDRGRDEKLFF.

This chain uses TRBV29-1 with TRBJ1-1, with TRBD1 as a possible D gene (5 bases). The CDR3 is made up of 14 amino acids. V lost 0 bases to trimming and J lost 6 bases, with 14 bases between them. CDR1 and CDR2 (germline): SQVTM, ANQGSEA. The CDR3 nucleotides read TGCAGCGTTGAAGATGGGTTAAAGGGGTCTGAAGCTTTCTTT. Protein sequence: CSVEDGLKGSEAFF.

J is TRBJ1-2 and V is TRBV5-4; D ambiguous. Trimming shortened V by 2 bases and J by 6 bases, and 14 bases separated the two germline ends. Germline V CDR1 and CDR2: SGHNT, YYREEE (reference sequence). The CDR3 is 14 amino acids. This CDR3 is CASSLVGLSDGYTF. CDR3 DNA: TGTGCCAGCAGCTTAGTCGGACTATCGGATGGCTACACCTTC.

This clone was seen a few times. The chain is built from TRBV1 and TRBJ1-4; no check of the table's D call, TRBD1, against the DNA was made. TRBV1 is reported as a pseudogene. The CDR3 consists of 16 residues. This CDR3 reads CTSSQEPRDRNEKLFF. CDR3 sequence (DNA): TGCACCAGCAGCCAAGAACCGCGGGACAGAAATGAAAAACTGTTTTTT.